A single sample gave rise to the 21 T cell receptor beta chains below, sequenced in a study of T cells in Graves' hyperthyroidism and ophthalmopathy. It was RNA transcripts that yielded the amplified TCR beta CDR3 regions. Carried out on the TCR CDR3, a first-round RT-PCR used the HTBI primer set. TCRdb passed the multiplex PCR reads through MiXCR, listing each CDR3 protein once. This table has some 570,000 distinct CDR3 sequences, roughly 18% appearing once. The specimen was blood. Receptor source: a young woman with Graves' ophthalmopathy.

This clonotype was picked up many times. This CDR3 reads CASHRGGPYNEQFF. The CDR3 DNA reads as TGTGCCAGTCATCGCGGGGGCCCCTACAATGAGCAGTTCTTC. This chain links TRBV12-3 or TRBV12-4 with TRBJ2-1; D perhaps matches TRBD2 (7 bases). CDR3 size: 14 residues. V dropped 9 bases and J dropped 2 bases, with 14 bases sitting between them.

This clonotype showed up just a few times. The chain couples TRBV4-1 to TRBJ1-2; D ambiguous. V gave up 0 bases and J gave up 4 bases, with 15 bases separating them. Germline V gene data show CDR1 as MGHRA and CDR2 as YSYEKL. This CDR3 contains 16 residues. The CDR3 coding sequence is TGCGCCAGCAGCCAAGAAACTTATGTGGACGGCTATGGCTACACCTTC. It is translated as CASSQETYVDGYGYTF.

This clonotype showed up many times. The chain has TRBV7-9 and TRBJ1-1; TRBD1 aligns across 7 bases. Germline CDR1 is SEHNR and CDR2 is FQNEAQ (reference sequence). This CDR3 has 14 residues. The trim removed 5 bases at V and 5 bases at J, leaving 8 bases unmatched. DNA of the CDR3: TGTGCCAGCAGCCGGGACAGATTGGAGACTGAAGCTTTCTTT. Translation: CASSRDRLETEAFF.

This clonotype has more than one count but fewer than ten. V usage is TRBV4-1 and J usage is TRBJ2-3; D remains unclear. The CDR3 has 13 residues. V was trimmed by 3 bases and J by 1 base, leaving 5 bases between them. The germline CDR1 and CDR2 sequences are MGHRA and YSYEKL. CDR3 DNA sequence: TGCGCCAGCAGCCAGCCCGGCACAGATACGCAGTATTTT. This translates into CASSQPGTDTQYF.

This clonotype was counted many times. The rearrangement uses TRBV27 and TRBJ1-2; 7 bases line up with TRBD1. Trimming at V came to 3 bases and at J to 4 bases, leaving 8 bases not matched to a gene. CDR3 length: 15 amino acids. CDR1 is MNHEY, CDR2 SMNVEV, per germline (reference sequence). The CDR3 reads CASSLSTGVLYGYTF. The CDR3 nucleotides are TGTGCCAGCAGTTTGTCCACAGGGGTCCTCTATGGCTACACCTTC.

In this sample, this clonotype turned up a few times. The gene calls are TRBV27 and TRBJ1-2; 9 bases match TRBD1. V lost 0 bases and J lost 6; bases outside the gene matches: 2. The germline CDR1 and CDR2 sequences are MNHEY and SMNVEV (reference sequence). This CDR3 spans 14 amino acids. The CDR3 here is CASSLSTGGNGYTF. The CDR3 nucleotides are TGTGCCAGCAGTTTATCCACAGGGGGCAATGGCTACACCTTC.

This clonotype was counted many times. This chain joins TRBV27 and TRBJ2-7; D is uncertain. The germline CDR1 and CDR2 sequences are MNHEY and SMNVEV (reference sequence). CDR3 length: 14 residues. Between the trimmed V and J ends, which lost 6 bases and 1 base, there was a span of 13 bases. Here the CDR3 DNA reads TGTGCCAGCAGCCCAGCAACTTCATCCTACGAGCAGTACTTC. Its protein is CASSPATSSYEQYF.

There are many counts of this clonotype. This sequence joins TRBV5-1 and TRBJ2-2; TRBD1 matches at 7 bases. The CDR3 is 14 amino acids. Trimming removed 4 bases from V and 5 bases from J; junction bases left unmatched: 5. The germline V gene encodes CDR1 SGHRS and CDR2 YFSETQ. DNA of the CDR3: TGCGCCAGCAGCCGACAGGGCGATACCGGGGAGCTGTTTTTT. This sequence encodes CASSRQGDTGELFF.

The sample holds many counts of this clonotype. The chain combines TRBV28 with TRBJ2-4; 11 positions agree with TRBD2. Germline V gives CDR1 MDHEN, CDR2 SYDVKM. The CDR3 extends over 20 amino acids. V lost 2 bases, J lost 2 bases, and 14 bases stayed unmatched. DNA for the CDR3: TGTGCCAGCAGTTTACCTACTCGTCTAGCGGGAGGTGTATCCAAAAACATTCAGTACTTC. Amino acid sequence: CASSLPTRLAGGVSKNIQYF.

As concerns this clonotype: It may be a read error: a sequence one base away is much more abundant. The chain is built from TRBV30 and TRBJ2-3; D call uncertain. Germline CDR1 is GTSNPN and CDR2 is SVGIG (reference sequence). The CDR3 is made up of 13 amino acids. CDR3 loop: CARSDIRLMLQYF. The CDR3 DNA sequence: TGTGCCCGGAGTGACATACGCCTGATGTTGCAGTATTTT.

As to this clonotype: It may be a read error: a sequence one base away is much more abundant. The J gene is TRBJ1-1, the V gene TRBV9; 8 bases agree with TRBD1. There are 11 residues in the CDR3. Germline trimming cut 4 bases from V and 10 bases from J; bases unmatched to any gene: 3. CDR1 SGDLS and CDR2 YYNGEE come from the germline V gene. CDR3 sequence reads: CASSSDRGAFF. The CDR3 coding sequence is TGTGCCAGCAGCAGTGACAGGGGAGCTTTCTTT.

The chain employs TRBV4-2 and TRBJ2-5, with D possibly being TRBD1 or TRBD2 (6 bases each). Trimming pared 3 bases from V and 3 bases from J, leaving 17 bases between. The CDR3 consists of 16 residues. Germline CDR1 LGHNA, CDR2 YNFKEQ. Here the CDR3 reads CASSHPEEGGEETQYF. Written as DNA, the CDR3 is TGTGCCAGCAGCCACCCGGAAGAGGGGGGCGAAGAGACCCAGTACTTC.

This clonotype was seen many times. The V and J genes are TRBV28 and TRBJ1-2; maybe TRBD1 (6 bases). Germline values: CDR1 MDHEN, CDR2 SYDVKM. The CDR3 is 16 residues long. V lost 7 bases, J lost 4 bases, and 22 bases lay in between. Here the CDR3 reads CASTSLGGAVIYGYTF. CDR3 nucleotide sequence: TGTGCCAGCACCAGTCTGGGGGGCGCCGTGATCTATGGCTACACCTTC.

The sample holds many counts of this clonotype. The V call is TRBV28, the J call TRBJ1-1, with D maybe TRBD1 (5 bases). This CDR3 comprises 14 residues. Trimming removed 3 bases at V and 6 bases at J, with 14 bases between. Germline CDR1 is MDHEN and CDR2 is SYDVKM. CDR3 sequence (DNA): TGTGCCAGCAGTTTGACAGCGAGGCTCGCTGAAGCTTTCTTT. The encoded protein is CASSLTARLAEAFF.

At least ten counts were recorded for this clonotype. This sequence joins TRBV28 and TRBJ2-5; no reliable D call. CDR1 and CDR2 from the germline V gene are MDHEN and SYDVKM. The CDR3 totals 12 residues. The V end lost 7 bases, the J end lost 4 bases, and 10 bases lay between the germline ends. The CDR3 region is CASNKRRETQYF. The DNA for the CDR3 is TGTGCCAGCAATAAGCGACGAGAGACCCAGTACTTC.

This clonotype was seen at least ten times. V usage is TRBV7-2 and J usage is TRBJ2-1; perhaps TRBD2 as D (6 bases). The CDR3 spans 14 residues. Germline V CDR1 and CDR2: SGHTA, FQGNSA. Deletions cut 1 base from V and 3 bases from J, with 7 bases between. CDR3 bases: TGTGCCAGCAGCTTAGGGAGGGACTACAATGAGCAGTTCTTC. It yields the protein CASSLGRDYNEQFF.

Many counts were recorded for this clonotype. V usage is TRBV13 and J usage is TRBJ2-3; weak D call: TRBD1 (5 bases). V was clipped by 6 bases and J by 4 bases, with 11 bases between them. Per germline, CDR1 PRHDT and CDR2 FYEKMQ (reference sequence). The CDR3 extends over 13 amino acids. In DNA, the CDR3 is TGTGCCAGCAGGCCCAGGGCCCCAGATACGCAGTATTTT. It yields the protein CASRPRAPDTQYF.

The genes are TRBV19 and TRBJ1-2; D may be TRBD1 (5 bases). CDR1 and CDR2 from the germline V gene are LNHDA and SQIVND (reference sequence). V was clipped by 5 bases and J by 3 bases, with 16 bases between them. The CDR3 totals 15 residues. The CDR3 DNA sequence: TGTGCCAGTAGTTTCCGAGGGGAGCGGCACTATGGCTACACCTTC. Translation gives CASSFRGERHYGYTF.

The V gene is TRBV20-1, the J gene TRBJ1-3, with D perhaps matching TRBD1 (6 bases). The V end lost 5 bases, the J end lost 2 bases, and 10 bases lay between the germline ends. CDR1 is DFQATT and CDR2 is SNEGSKA in the germline V gene (reference sequence). The CDR3 sequence is 13 residues long. The CDR3: CSALRTAGNTIYF. DNA for the CDR3: TGCAGTGCTTTAAGGACAGCTGGAAACACCATATATTTT.

As regards this clonotype: At one end, the junction sequence differs from germline, possibly due to a read error. V is TRBV7-2 and J is TRBJ2-6; a weak D match, TRBD2 (6 bases). Germline CDR1 reads SGHTA; CDR2 reads FQGNSA. The CDR3 totals 17 residues. The CDR3 spells CASSLGFYVGGADVLTF. The DNA for the CDR3 is TGTGCCAGCAGCCTGGGGTTTTACGTCGGAGGGGCCGACGTCCTGACTTTC.

This CDR3 is CASSLAGDLNSPLHF. The CDR3 region has the DNA TGTGCCAGCAGCTTGGCAGGGGACCTAAATTCACCCCTCCACTTT. This chain connects TRBV7-9 to TRBJ1-6; tentatively, D is TRBD1 (6 bases). Looked up from germline, CDR1 is SEHNR and CDR2 is FQNEAQ (reference sequence). The CDR3 spans 15 residues. Trimming removed 3 bases from V and 7 bases from J, with 13 bases in between. Filled out from reference TRBV7-9 and TRBJ1-6, the complete variable domain reads DTGVSQNPRHKITKRGQNVTFRCDPISEHNRLYWYRQTLGQGPEFLTYFQNEAQLEKSRLLSDRFSAERPKGSFSTLEIQRTEQGDSAMYLCASSLAGDLNSPLHFGNGTRLTVT.